These 18 T cell receptor beta chains originate from one sample sequenced in a study of blood T cell repertoires in COVID-19. Some clones are missing from TCRdb's copy, which holds only in-frame ones; the method was immunoSEQ multiplex PCR. This table has some 180,000 clones, more than 70% appearing once. Sample: PBMCs or T cells enriched from blood (not recorded which). These receptors originate from a middle-aged man who had recovered from COVID-19.

The chain has TRBV5-1 and TRBJ2-1, with D hard to call. Germline CDR1 SGHRS, CDR2 YFSETQ. V was clipped by 0 bases and J by 4 bases, with 5 bases between them. The CDR3 totals 13 residues. CDR3 sequence reads: CASSLEPYNEQFF. The CDR3 region has the DNA TGCGCCAGCAGCTTGGAGCCGTACAATGAGCAGTTCTTC.

The V gene is TRBV18, the J gene TRBJ2-5; tentatively, D is TRBD2 (6 bases). This CDR3 contains 16 residues. Trimming took off 7 bases at V and 5 bases at J, with 23 bases between the two ends. The V gene's germline CDR1 is KGHSH and CDR2 LQKENI. CDR3 DNA sequence: TGTGCCAGCTTTCGAAATTACCGGGACTTCGAGGAGACCCAGTACTTC. It codes for CASFRNYRDFEETQYF. Based on the CDR3 plus reference TRBV18 and TRBJ2-5, the full variable domain is NAGVMQNPRHLVRRRGQEARLRCSPMKGHSHVYWYRQLPEEGLKFMVYLQKENIIDESGMPKERFSAEFPKEGPSILRIQQVVRGDSAAYFCASFRNYRDFEETQYFGPGTRLLVL.

In this sample, this clone turned up a few times. V and J are TRBV7-3 and TRBJ2-1; D gene unclear. The germline V gene has CDR1 SGHTA and CDR2 FQGTGA. The V gene lost 4 bases and the J gene lost 4 bases, with 14 bases spanning the gap. There are 15 residues in the CDR3. CDR3 sequence (DNA): TGTGCCAGCAGCTCTACCCACCACGTTTACAATGAGCAGTTCTTC. This codes for CASSSTHHVYNEQFF.

The CDR3 bases are TGTGCCAGCAGCCCCCGATCAGGGTTGAACAATGAGCAGTTCTTC. Amino acid sequence: CASSPRSGLNNEQFF. The chain combines TRBV7-6 with TRBJ2-1; tentative D call: TRBD1 (5 bases). The CDR3 loop spans 15 amino acids. Deletions cut 5 bases from V and 5 bases from J, with 16 bases between. Germline assignment: CDR1 SGHVS and CDR2 FNYEAQ.

This rearrangement joins TRBV5-1 to TRBJ2-4; a possible D gene is TRBD2 (6 bases). This CDR3 is built from 15 residues. With 7 bases removed from V and 1 base from J, the gap between germline ends came to 15 bases. CDR1 SGHRS and CDR2 YFSETQ come from the germline V gene. CDR3 nucleotides: TGCGCCAGCGGCGTGGGAGGATCTGCCAAAAACATTCAGTACTTC. Translated, it gives CASGVGGSAKNIQYF.

The V and J genes are TRBV18 and TRBJ2-3, with 12 bases matching TRBD2. The CDR3 is 16 amino acids. V lost 3 bases and J lost 2; bases outside the gene matches: 3. CDR1 is KGHSH, CDR2 LQKENI, per germline. CDR3 amino acids: CASSPRTSGATDTQYF. The CDR3 coding sequence is TGTGCCAGCTCACCTAGGACTAGCGGGGCCACAGATACGCAGTATTTT.

J is TRBJ2-2 and V is TRBV10-3, with TRBD2 matching over 9 bases. Germline assignment: CDR1 ENHRY and CDR2 SYGVKD. The CDR3 is 16 residues long. J gave up 2 bases and V 4 bases, and 5 bases lay outside the gene matches. CDR3 protein: CAISASTSGNTGELFF. The CDR3 nucleotides read TGTGCCATCAGTGCCTCGACTAGCGGAAACACCGGGGAGCTGTTTTTT.

This clone was seen more than once but under ten times. This chain joins TRBV5-4 and TRBJ1-1, with D perhaps TRBD1 (5 bases). V lost 3 bases and J 4 bases, leaving 13 bases between the germline ends. CDR1 is SGHNT, CDR2 YYREEE, per germline (reference sequence). CDR3 size: 14 residues. The CDR3 sequence is CASSSGRAVTEAFF. The CDR3 DNA sequence: TGTGCCAGCAGCTCCGGCAGGGCCGTCACTGAAGCTTTCTTT.

V and J are TRBV3-1 (or the pseudogene TRBV3-2) and TRBJ1-3; a possible D gene is TRBD1 (5 bases). Trimming took off 4 bases at V and 4 bases at J, with 14 bases between the two ends. CDR3 length: 15 amino acids. Germline values: CDR1 LGHDT, CDR2 YNNKEL (reference sequence). In DNA form, the CDR3 reads TGTGCCAGCAGCCTGACTGGGACTCCCGGAAACACCATATATTTT. Its translation is CASSLTGTPGNTIYF.

The CDR3 loop is CASSYWQGGDEAFF. The CDR3 coding sequence is TGTGCCAGCAGTTACTGGCAGGGCGGGGATGAAGCTTTCTTT. J is TRBJ1-1 and V is TRBV6-6, with a weak D call TRBD1 (5 bases). This CDR3 has 14 residues. CDR1 MNHNY and CDR2 SVGAGI come from the germline V gene (reference sequence). V was cut by 1 base and J by 7 bases, with 13 bases left in between.

The chain links TRBV5-1 to TRBJ2-7, with 11 positions matching TRBD2. Germline loops: CDR1 SGHRS, CDR2 YFSETQ. V dropped 0 bases and J dropped 0; count of bases not matched to a gene: 5. CDR3 length: 17 amino acids. In DNA form, the CDR3 reads TGCGCCAGCAGCTTGGGAACTAGCGGGAGATTCTCCTACGAGCAGTACTTC. Encoded protein: CASSLGTSGRFSYEQYF.

The chain employs TRBV12-5 and TRBJ1-2; D is undetermined. Trimming took 1 base from V and 6 from J, leaving 18 bases between them. CDR1 LGHNT and CDR2 FRNRAP come from the germline V gene. The CDR3 is made up of 16 amino acids. This CDR3 reads CASGLATPAGYHGYTF. CDR3 DNA: TGTGCTAGTGGTTTGGCAACCCCAGCGGGGTACCATGGCTACACCTTC. The variable domain in full, completed from reference TRBV12-5 and TRBJ1-2, reads DARVTQTPRHKVTEMGQEVTMRCQPILGHNTVFWYRQTMMQGLELLAYFRNRAPLDDSGMPKDRFSAEMPDATLATLKIQPSEPRDSAVYFCASGLATPAGYHGYTFGSGTRLTVV.

The table lists this clone with many counts. This rearrangement joins TRBV6-5 to TRBJ1-2, with 7 nucleotides matching TRBD1. The CDR3 loop spans 13 amino acids. Germline V gene data show CDR1 as MNHEY and CDR2 as SVGAGI. Unmatched junction bases numbered 5, after V lost 6 bases and J lost 4 bases. CDR3 amino acids: CASSQDRVYGYTF. For the CDR3, the DNA is TGTGCCAGCAGCCAAGACAGGGTCTATGGCTACACCTTC.

The genes are TRBV9 and TRBJ1-1; no reliable D call. This CDR3 has 13 residues. Germline V lookup: CDR1 SGDLS, CDR2 YYNGEE. V lost 4 bases and J 4 bases, leaving 11 bases between the germline ends. CDR3: CASSPREVTEAFF. CDR3 in DNA: TGTGCCAGCAGCCCACGGGAGGTCACTGAAGCTTTCTTT.

The CDR3 reads CAGSAGSQHTEAFF. The CDR3 DNA reads TGTGCCGGCTCGGCGGGGAGCCAGCACACTGAAGCTTTCTTT. The chain has TRBV13 and TRBJ1-1; the D is unclear. CDR1 is PRHDT, CDR2 FYEKMQ, per germline (reference sequence). The V gene lost 11 bases and the J gene lost 3 bases, with 19 bases spanning the gap. The CDR3 extends over 14 amino acids. The full variable domain, rest sourced from reference TRBV13 and TRBJ1-1, is AAGVIQSPRHLIKEKRETATLKCYPIPRHDTVYWYQQGPGQDPQFLISFYEKMQSDKGSIPDRFSAQQFSDYHSELNMSSLELGDSALYFCAGSAGSQHTEAFFGQGTRLTVV.

This clone has just a few counts. J is TRBJ2-1 and V is TRBV24-1, with no clear D. Trimming cost V 4 bases and J 8 bases, with 14 bases left between them. The germline V gene encodes CDR1 KGHDR and CDR2 SFDVKD. The CDR3 loop spans 14 amino acids. The CDR3 DNA reads TGTGCCACCAGTGACGGTCGTCCACCCCATGAGCAGTTCTTC. Protein sequence: CATSDGRPPHEQFF.

The chain combines TRBV13 with TRBJ2-7; D is ambiguous. With 3 bases removed from V and 3 bases from J, the gap between germline ends came to 15 bases. Germline lookup yields CDR1 PRHDT and CDR2 FYEKMQ (reference sequence). The CDR3 totals 15 residues. The CDR3 nucleotides are TGTGCCAGCAGCTTGCGGTCATTTACGAACTACGAGCAGTACTTC. Its translation is CASSLRSFTNYEQYF.

The rearrangement links TRBV19 to TRBJ1-1; 9 bases match TRBD1. The germline V gene has CDR1 LNHDA and CDR2 SQIVND (reference sequence). With 5 bases clipped from V and 5 bases from J, the junction kept 9 bases outside the gene matches. The CDR3 loop spans 15 amino acids. CDR3 nucleotides: TGTGCCAGTAGTCCGGGACAGGGAGGAAGAACTGAAGCTTTCTTT. This codes for CASSPGQGGRTEAFF.